Listed here is a single T cell receptor (beta chain). There is no known antigen for this receptor. A much larger clone is a single base away; this may be a read error. Stable Graves' hyperthyroidism was defined as no progression to ophthalmopathy during 18 months of follow-up. The hyperthyroidism patients were between 18 and 65 years old and newly diagnosed, with a disease duration of less than 2 months. Any patient with an uncontrolled infection, another autoimmune disease, pregnancy or lactation was excluded. Diagnoses were established on the basis of clinical symptoms, serum thyroxine and TRAb, thyroid ultrasound, and orbital computed tomography. Total RNA was extracted using Trizol reagent, and RNA quality was assessed on an Agilent 2100 Bioanalyzer. This sample was included in a study of T cells in Graves' hyperthyroidism and ophthalmopathy (dated by TCRdb to about 2019). Looking at the study overall: A discovery cohort of about a hundred patients, roughly 43 with Graves' ophthalmopathy and roughly 59 with stable Graves' hyperthyroidism, was used to find distinguishing TCR V-J signatures. Following sampling, methimazole starting at 30 mg daily was given to hyperthyroidism patients, and high-dose intravenous methylprednisolone was given to ophthalmopathy patients. In addition, the study compared T-cell repertoires in thyroid tissue and in blood from roughly 6 Graves' hyperthyroidism patients. The paper reports TCR Vbeta CDR3 sequencing of more than 120 peripheral blood samples: around 45 ophthalmopathy, about 75 hyperthyroidism and 17 progressor patients. An independent validation cohort of around 20 hyperthyroidism patients and more than 15 patients who later progressed to ophthalmopathy tested prospective prediction of ophthalmopathy. For training and testing, the approximately 97 patients in the discovery cohort were randomly divided in a 7:3 ratio.

TCR beta CDR3 regions were amplified from RNA transcripts. For the first round of RT-PCR on the TCR CDR3, the HTBI primer set was used together with the Qiagen OneStep RT-PCR kit. The libraries were constructed in a second round of multiplex PCR and then size-selected and purified. Libraries were sequenced paired-end with 100 bp reads on an Illumina HiSeq2000. For the original study's pipeline: SOAPnuke was used to process the raw data, with reads discarded if the reads contained adapters or uncalled bases, had a mean Phred below 15, or lacked an exact constant-primer or identifier match. COPE v1.2.5 was used to merge high-quality paired reads, and clonotypes were defined as unique nucleotide sequences. MiTCR v1.1 was used to align clonotypes to the IMGT TRBV, TRBD and TRBJ reference segments. Only V-J combinations with frequency above 0.0001, covering 99% to 99.2% of repertoires, were analysed. A TCS score was defined as the ratio between F50 (clonal expansion) and ExV (chaos), using BLOSUM62-based TCRdist between CDR3 peptides within each V-J. Welch's t-statistics and random forest reduced around 520 V-J features to 10 to 15, which were used in a naive Bayes classifier (R e1071). TCRdb's own reprocessing of the public reads used fastp at Q25 and MiXCR and kept productive beta chains. CDR3 protein sequences are deduplicated, and each keeps its most common genes and DNA. TCRdb, not the original authors, processed these V and J calls. For this sample there are a few hundred thousand distinct CDR3 sequences; about 45% appear just once. The ten top clones hold about 7.8% of the sample.

The CDR3 starts with the cysteine, ends with the phenylalanine, and has 13 residues. Of all the DNA, just the CDR3 is kept, 39 bases in frame from base 1. According to the germline V gene, CDR1 reads SGHTA and CDR2 reads FQGNSA. The paper's findings and limits, for the study overall: Sample size was not statistically predetermined, and investigators were not blinded to group allocation. A model built on a 13 V-J signature distinguished ophthalmopathy from stable hyperthyroidism, reaching roughly 88% sensitivity and about 81% specificity in cross-validation and 80%/75% in testing. During validation, the model predicted progression to ophthalmopathy a median of approximately 7 months ahead of onset, with roughly 65% sensitivity and around 73% specificity. Most expanded thyroid clonotypes (frequency above 0.001) were also found in blood, which suggests that blood repertoires may mirror thyroid immune responses.

The chain uses TRBV7-2 and TRBJ1-1, with the D gene uncertain. The specimen was peripheral blood or thyroid tissue (not recorded which). The clonotype was recovered from a woman between 18 and 29 years old with Graves' hyperthyroidism. Donor details come from another sample of the same person, matched by shared clones. The nucleotides are TGTGCCAGCAGCTTATTGGTGAACACTGAAGCTCTCTTT. It is translated as CASSLLVNTEALF.